This record concerns one T cell receptor beta chain sequence. 13 Jbeta primers and 60 Vbeta primers were used for the PCR. Generated by immunoSEQ multiplex PCR, the TCRdb table keeps only in-frame clones and is missing some. The sample records about 140,000 clones, about 78% being singletons. Trimming stripped 0 bases from V and 4 bases from J, with 12 bases between. Per germline, CDR1 LGHNA and CDR2 YSLEER. The CDR3 is made up of 15 amino acids. Participants comprised healthy donors of bone marrow. Despite likely unrecorded immune exposures, the donors were nominally healthy at the time of sampling. These data are taken from a study of cytomegalovirus exposure and HLA in healthy donors. Turning to the study itself: Membership in the Caucasian-associated ancestry cluster was found for 75% to 90% of nearly 400 genotyped donors.

The receptor was derived from a man aged 40-49 years in good health and CMV-seropositive. Sequencing used PBMCs. The chain combines TRBV4-3 with TRBJ1-1; unclear D gene. CDR3 region: CASSQDQFSGTEAFF. Here the CDR3 DNA reads TGCGCCAGCAGCCAAGATCAGTTTTCTGGCACTGAAGCTTTCTTT.